This TCR beta chain stems from a study of technical replicates of blood from several donors. TCRdb's table, derived via immunoSEQ multiplex PCR, lists solely in-frame clones and lacks some. There are more than 80,000 clones in the sample; more than 90% occur only once, and approximately 0.23% lies in the top ten. Germline CDR1 SGHAT, CDR2 FQNNGV. J lost 2 bases, V lost 5 bases, and 4 bases had no gene match. The CDR3 loop spans 15 amino acids. The receptor was isolated from a human donor in good health. This chain joins TRBV11-2 and TRBJ1-5; 9 bases fit TRBD1. Sequenced: T cells isolated from PBMCs. CDR3 sequence: CASSQTGGGNQPQHF. Here the CDR3 DNA reads TGTGCCAGCAGCCAAACAGGGGGCGGCAATCAGCCCCAGCATTTT.